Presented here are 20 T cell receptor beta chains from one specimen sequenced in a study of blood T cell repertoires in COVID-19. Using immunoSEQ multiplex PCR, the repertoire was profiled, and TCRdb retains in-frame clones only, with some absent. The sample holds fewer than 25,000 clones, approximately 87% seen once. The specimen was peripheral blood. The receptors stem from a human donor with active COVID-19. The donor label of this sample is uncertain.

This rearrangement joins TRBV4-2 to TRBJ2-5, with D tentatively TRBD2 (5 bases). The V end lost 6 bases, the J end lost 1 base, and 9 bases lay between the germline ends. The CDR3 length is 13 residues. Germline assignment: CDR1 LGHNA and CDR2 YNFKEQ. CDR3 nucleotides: TGTGCCAGCAGTACAAGCGGCCAAGAGACCCAGTACTTC. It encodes CASSTSGQETQYF.

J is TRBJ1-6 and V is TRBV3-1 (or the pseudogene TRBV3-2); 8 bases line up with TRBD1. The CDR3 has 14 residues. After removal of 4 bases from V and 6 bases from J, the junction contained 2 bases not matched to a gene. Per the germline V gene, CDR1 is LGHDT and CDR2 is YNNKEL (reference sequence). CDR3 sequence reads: CASSLGQGNSPLHF. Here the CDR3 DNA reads TGTGCCAGCAGCCTTGGACAGGGTAATTCACCCCTCCACTTT.

CDR3 coding DNA: TGCGCCAGCAGATCGGGACTTCTATCCCTCGAGCAGTACTTC. Translation gives CASRSGLLSLEQYF. The rearrangement links TRBV10-2 to TRBJ2-7, with TRBD2 as a possible D gene (6 bases). Germline V gene sequence: CDR1 WSHSY, CDR2 SAAADI. This CDR3 comprises 14 residues. V was pared by 6 bases and J by 6 bases, with 18 bases between.

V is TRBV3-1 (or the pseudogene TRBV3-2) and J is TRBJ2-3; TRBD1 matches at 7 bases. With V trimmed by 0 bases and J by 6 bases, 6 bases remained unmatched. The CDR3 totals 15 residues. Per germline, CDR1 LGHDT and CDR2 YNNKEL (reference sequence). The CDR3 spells CASSQDDRVYDTQYF. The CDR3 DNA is TGTGCCAGCAGCCAAGATGACAGGGTCTACGATACGCAGTATTTT.

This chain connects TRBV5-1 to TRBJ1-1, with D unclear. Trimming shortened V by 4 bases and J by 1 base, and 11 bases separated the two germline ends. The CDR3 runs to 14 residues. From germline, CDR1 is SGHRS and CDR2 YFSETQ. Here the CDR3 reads CASSLQDKNTEAFF. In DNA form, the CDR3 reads TGCGCCAGCAGCCTACAAGACAAGAACACTGAAGCTTTCTTT.

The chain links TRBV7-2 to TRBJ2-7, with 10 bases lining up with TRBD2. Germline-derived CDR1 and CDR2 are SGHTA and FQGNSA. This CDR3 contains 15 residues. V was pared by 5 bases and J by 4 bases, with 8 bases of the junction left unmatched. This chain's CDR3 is CASSPQREGPYEQYF. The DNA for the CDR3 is TGTGCCAGCAGCCCCCAGCGGGAGGGCCCGTACGAGCAGTACTTC.

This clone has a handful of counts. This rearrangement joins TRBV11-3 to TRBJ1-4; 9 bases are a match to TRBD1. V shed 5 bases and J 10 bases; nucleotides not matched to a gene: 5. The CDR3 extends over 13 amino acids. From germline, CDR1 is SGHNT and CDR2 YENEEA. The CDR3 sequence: CASSRDRDGKLFF. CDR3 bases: TGTGCCAGCAGCCGGGACAGGGATGGAAAACTGTTTTTT.

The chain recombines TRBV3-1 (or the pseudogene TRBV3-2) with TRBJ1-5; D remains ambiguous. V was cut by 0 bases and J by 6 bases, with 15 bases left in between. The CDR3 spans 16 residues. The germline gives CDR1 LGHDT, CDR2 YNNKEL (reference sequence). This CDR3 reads CASSQDSGSGSQPQHF. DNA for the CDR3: TGTGCCAGCAGCCAAGATTCGGGGAGTGGTTCTCAGCCCCAGCATTTT.

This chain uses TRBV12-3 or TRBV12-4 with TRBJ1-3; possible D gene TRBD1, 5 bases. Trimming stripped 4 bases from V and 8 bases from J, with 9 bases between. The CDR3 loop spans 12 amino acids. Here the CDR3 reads CASSSRRDTIYF. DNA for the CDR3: TGTGCCAGCAGTTCCCGCAGGGACACCATATATTTT.

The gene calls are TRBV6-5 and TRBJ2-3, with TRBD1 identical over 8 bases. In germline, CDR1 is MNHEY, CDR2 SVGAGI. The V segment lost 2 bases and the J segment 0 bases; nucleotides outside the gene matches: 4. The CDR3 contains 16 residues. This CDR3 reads CASSYEGTGSTDTQYF. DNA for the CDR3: TGTGCCAGCAGTTACGAGGGGACAGGTAGCACAGATACGCAGTATTTT.

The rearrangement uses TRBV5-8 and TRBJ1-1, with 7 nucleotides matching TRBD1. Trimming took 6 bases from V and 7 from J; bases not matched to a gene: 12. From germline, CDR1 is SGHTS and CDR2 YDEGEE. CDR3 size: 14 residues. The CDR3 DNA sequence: TGTGCCAGCATCAGGGACAGCGAAGGGGATGAAGCTTTCTTT. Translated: CASIRDSEGDEAFF.

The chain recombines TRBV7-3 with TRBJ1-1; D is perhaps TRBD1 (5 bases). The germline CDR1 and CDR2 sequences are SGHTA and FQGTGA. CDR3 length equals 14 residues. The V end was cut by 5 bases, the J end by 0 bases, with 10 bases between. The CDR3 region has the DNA TGTGCCAGCAGCCCGGGAGGGGTGAACACTGAAGCTTTCTTT. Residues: CASSPGGVNTEAFF. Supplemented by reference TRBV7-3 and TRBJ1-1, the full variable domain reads GAGVSQTPSNKVTEKGKYVELRCDPISGHTALYWYRQSLGQGPEFLIYFQGTGAADDSGLPNDRFFAVRPEGSVSTLKIQRTERGDSAVYLCASSPGGVNTEAFFGQGTRLTVV.

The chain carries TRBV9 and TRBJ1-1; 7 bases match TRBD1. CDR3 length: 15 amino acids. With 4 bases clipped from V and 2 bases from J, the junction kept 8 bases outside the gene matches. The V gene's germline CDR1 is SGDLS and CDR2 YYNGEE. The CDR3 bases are TGTGCCAGCAGCCTCGCGGACAGGTTAAACACTGAAGCTTTCTTT. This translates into CASSLADRLNTEAFF.

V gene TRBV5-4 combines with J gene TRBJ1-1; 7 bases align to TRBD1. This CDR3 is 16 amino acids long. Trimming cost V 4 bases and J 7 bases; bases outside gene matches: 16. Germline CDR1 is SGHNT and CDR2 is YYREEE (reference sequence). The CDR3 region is CASSPSPRDSYLEAFF. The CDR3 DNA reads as TGTGCCAGCAGCCCGAGCCCAAGGGACAGCTACCTTGAAGCTTTCTTT.

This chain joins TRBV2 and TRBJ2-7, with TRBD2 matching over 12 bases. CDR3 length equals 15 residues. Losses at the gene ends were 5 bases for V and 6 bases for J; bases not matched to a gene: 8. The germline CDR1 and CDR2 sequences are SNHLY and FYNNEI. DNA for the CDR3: TGTGCCAGCAGTTTCCGGACTAGCGGGGACGGCGAGCAGTACTTC. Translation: CASSFRTSGDGEQYF.

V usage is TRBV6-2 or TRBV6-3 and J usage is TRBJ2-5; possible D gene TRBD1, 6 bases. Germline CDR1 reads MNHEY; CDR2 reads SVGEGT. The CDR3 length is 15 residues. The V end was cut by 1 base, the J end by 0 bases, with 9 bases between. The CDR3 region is CASSYFGQNQETQYF. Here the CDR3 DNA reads TGTGCCAGCAGTTACTTCGGACAGAACCAAGAGACCCAGTACTTC.

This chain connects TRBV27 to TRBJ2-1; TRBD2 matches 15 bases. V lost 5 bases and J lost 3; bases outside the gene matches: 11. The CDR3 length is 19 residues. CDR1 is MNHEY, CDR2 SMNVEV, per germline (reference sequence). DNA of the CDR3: TGTGCCAGCAGTCCAATTTGGACTAGCGGGGGGGCCTACTACAATGAGCAGTTCTTC. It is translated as CASSPIWTSGGAYYNEQFF.

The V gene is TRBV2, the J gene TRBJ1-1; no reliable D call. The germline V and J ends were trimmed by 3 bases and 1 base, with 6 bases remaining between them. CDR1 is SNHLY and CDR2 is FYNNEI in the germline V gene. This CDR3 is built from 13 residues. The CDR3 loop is CASSEAENTEAFF. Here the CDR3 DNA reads TGTGCCAGCAGTGAGGCGGAGAACACTGAAGCTTTCTTT.

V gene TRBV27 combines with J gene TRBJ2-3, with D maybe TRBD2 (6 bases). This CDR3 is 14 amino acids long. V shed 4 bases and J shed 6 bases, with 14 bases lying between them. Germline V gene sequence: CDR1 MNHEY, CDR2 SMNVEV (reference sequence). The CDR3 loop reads CASSSEGGGDTQYF. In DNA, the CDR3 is TGTGCCAGCAGTTCAGAGGGCGGAGGGGATACGCAGTATTTT.

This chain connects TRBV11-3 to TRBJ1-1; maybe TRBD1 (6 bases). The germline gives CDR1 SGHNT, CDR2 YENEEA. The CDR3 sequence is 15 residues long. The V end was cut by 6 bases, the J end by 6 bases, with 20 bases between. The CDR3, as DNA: TGTGCCAGCAGTACGTTGGGGACATACGTCCCTGAAGCTTTCTTT. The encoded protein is CASSTLGTYVPEAFF. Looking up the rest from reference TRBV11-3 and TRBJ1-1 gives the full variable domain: EAGVVQSPRYKIIEKKQPVAFWCNPISGHNTLYWYLQNLGQGPELLIRYENEEAVDDSQLPKDRFSAERLKGVDSTLKIQPAELGDSAVYLCASSTLGTYVPEAFFGQGTRLTVV.